This T cell receptor (beta chain) was sequenced in a study of vaccination and CD4 T cells after COVID-19. The time point was: late sampling 161 to 241 days after vaccination in three convalescent patients. V was shortened by 0 bases and J by 9 bases, with 15 bases between the two germline ends. Germline CDR1 is LGHNA and CDR2 is YNFKEQ. The CDR3 contains 15 residues. TCRdb itself ran the PCR reads through MiXCR, one entry per CDR3 protein. Of about 39,000 distinct CDR3 sequences in the sample, more than 30% were seen once. The sequencing here drew on CD4+ T cells from blood, taken about 7 months after SARS-CoV-2 vaccination. This TCR came from a human donor who had recovered from COVID-19. This rearrangement joins TRBV4-2 to TRBJ1-5; D perhaps matches TRBD1 (6 bases). CDR3 sequence: CASSQETTGGGPQHF. The CDR3 bases are TGTGCCAGCAGCCAAGAGACGACAGGAGGTGGGCCCCAGCATTTT.